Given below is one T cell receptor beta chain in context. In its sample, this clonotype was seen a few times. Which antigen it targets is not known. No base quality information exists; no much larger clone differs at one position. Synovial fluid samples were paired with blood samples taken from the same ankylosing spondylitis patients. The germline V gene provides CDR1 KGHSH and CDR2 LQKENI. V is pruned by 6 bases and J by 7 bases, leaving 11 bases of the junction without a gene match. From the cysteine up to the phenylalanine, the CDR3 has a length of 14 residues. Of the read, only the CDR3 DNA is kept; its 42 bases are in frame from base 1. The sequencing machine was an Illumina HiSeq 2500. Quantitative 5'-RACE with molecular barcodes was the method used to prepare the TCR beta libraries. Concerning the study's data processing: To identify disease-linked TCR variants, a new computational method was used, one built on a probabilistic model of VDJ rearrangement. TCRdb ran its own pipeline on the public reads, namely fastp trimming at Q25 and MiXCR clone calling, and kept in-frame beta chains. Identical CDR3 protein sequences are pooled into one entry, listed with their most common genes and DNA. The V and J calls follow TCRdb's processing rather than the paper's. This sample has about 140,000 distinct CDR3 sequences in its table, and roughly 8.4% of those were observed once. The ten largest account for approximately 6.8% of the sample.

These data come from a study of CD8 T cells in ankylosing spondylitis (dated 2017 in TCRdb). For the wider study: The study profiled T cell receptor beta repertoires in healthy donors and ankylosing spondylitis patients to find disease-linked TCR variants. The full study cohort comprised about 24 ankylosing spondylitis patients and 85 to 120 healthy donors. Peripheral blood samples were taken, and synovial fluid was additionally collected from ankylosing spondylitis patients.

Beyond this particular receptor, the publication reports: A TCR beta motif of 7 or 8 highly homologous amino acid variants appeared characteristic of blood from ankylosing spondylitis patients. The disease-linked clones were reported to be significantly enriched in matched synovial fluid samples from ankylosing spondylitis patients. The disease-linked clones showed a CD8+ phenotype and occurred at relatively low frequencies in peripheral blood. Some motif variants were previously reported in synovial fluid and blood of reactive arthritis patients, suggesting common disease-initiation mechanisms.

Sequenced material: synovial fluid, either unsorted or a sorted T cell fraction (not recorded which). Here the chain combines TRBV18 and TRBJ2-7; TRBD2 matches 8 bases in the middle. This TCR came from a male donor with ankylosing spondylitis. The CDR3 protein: CASSQSLAGPEQYF. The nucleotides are TGTGCCAGCTCGCAGAGTCTAGCGGGTCCTGAGCAGTACTTC.